A single sample gave rise to the 27 T cell receptor beta chains below, sequenced in a study of T cell responses to AZD1222 COVID-19 vaccine. The assay was immunoSEQ multiplex PCR, and TCRdb's table has in-frame clones only and misses some. The sample holds 150,000 to 170,000 clones, roughly 90% seen once. The specimen comprised peripheral blood, sampled on day 0 of AZD1222 vaccination. The receptors were sampled from an adult in good health.

This clone turned up a few times. V gene TRBV6-5 combines with J gene TRBJ1-5, with D uncertain. The germline CDR1 and CDR2 sequences are MNHEY and SVGAGI. The CDR3 is made up of 16 amino acids. V was pared by 4 bases and J by 1 base, with 14 bases between. In nucleotides, the CDR3 is TGTGCCAGCAGTTCACGGCCTCCCGGAAGCAATCAGCCCCAGCATTTT. It encodes CASSSRPPGSNQPQHF.

V gene TRBV28 combines with J gene TRBJ1-4; TRBD1 aligns across 9 bases. The CDR3 loop spans 15 amino acids. V was pared by 2 bases and J by 8 bases, with 6 bases of the junction left unmatched. Germline CDR1 and CDR2: MDHEN and SYDVKM. This CDR3 is CASSLPTGGKEKLFF. The CDR3 nucleotides read TGTGCCAGCAGTTTACCGACAGGGGGGAAGGAAAAACTGTTTTTT.

The chain couples TRBV20-1 to TRBJ2-1; possibly TRBD1 or TRBD2 for D (5 bases each). Trimming took off 8 bases at V and 10 bases at J, with 12 bases between the two ends. The CDR3 is 10 residues long. Germline assignment: CDR1 DFQATT and CDR2 SNEGSKA (reference sequence). As DNA, the CDR3 is TGCAGTCCCGCCTGGGGGGAGCAGTTCTTC. Its protein is CSPAWGEQFF.

This chain links TRBV19 with TRBJ1-5, with 10 bases aligning to TRBD1. Germline CDR1 reads LNHDA; CDR2 reads SQIVND (reference sequence). There are 15 residues in the CDR3. The V segment lost 1 base and the J segment 7 bases; nucleotides outside the gene matches: 4. In DNA, the CDR3 is TGTGCCAGTAGTATAGGGACAGGGGGATACCAGCCCCAGCATTTT. Its protein is CASSIGTGGYQPQHF. Combining the CDR3 with reference TRBV19 and TRBJ1-5 gives the whole variable domain DGGITQSPKYLFRKEGQNVTLSCEQNLNHDAMYWYRQDPGQGLRLIYYSQIVNDFQKGDIAEGYSVSREKKESFPLTVTSAQKNPTAFYLCASSIGTGGYQPQHFGDGTRLSIL.

The rearrangement uses TRBV12-3 or TRBV12-4 and TRBJ2-7; perhaps TRBD2 as D (5 bases). V was pared by 3 bases and J by 4 bases, with 10 bases between. CDR3 size: 13 residues. As DNA, the CDR3 is TGTGCCAGCAGTTTTGGAGGACGGTACGAGCAGTACTTC. As protein: CASSFGGRYEQYF.

The chain recombines TRBV7-9 with TRBJ1-1, with no clear D. V lost 4 bases to trimming and J lost 3 bases, with 3 bases between them. The CDR3 has 11 residues. Germline V gene sequence: CDR1 SEHNR, CDR2 FQNEAQ (reference sequence). The CDR3 sequence: CASSSHTEAFF. The CDR3 coding sequence is TGTGCCAGCAGCTCCCACACTGAAGCTTTCTTT.

CDR3 sequence: CASSFFTGMTTTNEKLFF. In nucleotides, the CDR3 is TGTGCCAGCAGCTTTTTTACAGGGATGACGACAACTAATGAAAAACTGTTTTTT. V usage is TRBV7-9 and J usage is TRBJ1-4; D is perhaps TRBD1 (6 bases). Germline loops: CDR1 SEHNR, CDR2 FQNEAQ (reference sequence). This CDR3 has 18 residues. V lost 3 bases and J 0 bases, leaving 17 bases between the germline ends.

V is TRBV6-2 or TRBV6-3 and J is TRBJ1-1, with D uncertain. Trimming removed 5 bases from V and 1 base from J, with 8 bases in between. The CDR3 sequence is 13 residues long. CDR1 is MNHEY, CDR2 SVGEGT, per germline. Here the CDR3 reads CASSALRNTEAFF. The CDR3 DNA follows: TGTGCCAGCAGTGCACTTCGGAACACTGAAGCTTTCTTT.

This rearrangement joins TRBV6-5 to TRBJ2-7, with D possibly being TRBD1 (5 bases). Between the trimmed V and J ends, which lost 3 bases and 3 bases, there was a span of 9 bases. This CDR3 has 13 amino acids. Germline-derived CDR1 and CDR2 are MNHEY and SVGAGI. The CDR3 loop is CASSYWGSYEQYF. The CDR3 nucleotides are TGTGCCAGCAGTTATTGGGGCAGCTACGAGCAGTACTTC.

CDR3 bases: TGTGCCAGCAGCTTCGGGAGAACTAATGAAAAACTGTTTTTT. Its protein is CASSFGRTNEKLFF. V is TRBV7-2 and J is TRBJ1-4, with D hard to call. V was trimmed by 3 bases and J by 1 base, leaving 6 bases between them. Germline CDR1 is SGHTA and CDR2 is FQGNSA. The CDR3 is 14 amino acids.

The V and J genes are TRBV6-2 or TRBV6-3 and TRBJ1-1; TRBD1 might be the D (6 bases). Germline loops: CDR1 MNHEY, CDR2 SVGEGT. Trimming pared 2 bases from V and 3 bases from J, leaving 13 bases between. CDR3 length: 15 amino acids. CDR3 bases: TGTGCCAGCAGTTACCGGGGGCGGGCGGACACTGAAGCTTTCTTT. This encodes CASSYRGRADTEAFF.

The rearrangement uses TRBV11-2 and TRBJ1-2; the D gene is possibly TRBD1 (6 bases). Trimming removed 4 bases at V and 0 bases at J, with 21 bases between. This CDR3 comprises 18 residues. The germline V gene encodes CDR1 SGHAT and CDR2 FQNNGV. CDR3 loop: CASSYGEGGKTTNYGYTF. DNA of the CDR3: TGTGCCAGCAGCTATGGAGAGGGGGGTAAAACCACTAACTATGGCTACACCTTC.

The V gene is TRBV4-1, the J gene TRBJ1-5, with D unresolved. CDR1 MGHRA and CDR2 YSYEKL come from the germline V gene. This CDR3 region has 16 residues. Trimming removed 0 bases from V and 3 bases from J, with 12 bases in between. The chain's CDR3 is CASSQEFTAVNQPQHF. In DNA, the CDR3 is TGCGCCAGCAGCCAAGAATTTACGGCAGTCAATCAGCCCCAGCATTTT.

The chain employs TRBV19 and TRBJ1-1; D might be TRBD1 (5 bases). Trimming shortened V by 3 bases and J by 11 bases, and 10 bases separated the two germline ends. Germline CDR1 reads LNHDA; CDR2 reads SQIVND (reference sequence). The CDR3 loop spans 11 amino acids. The CDR3 region has the DNA TGTGCCAGTAGTATCCGGGACTGGGCTTTCTTT. This gives the protein CASSIRDWAFF.

This clone was counted once. The rearrangement uses TRBV30 and TRBJ1-5; D remains ambiguous. This CDR3 is 13 amino acids long. V gave up 2 bases and J gave up 6 bases, with 11 bases separating them. Looked up from germline, CDR1 is GTSNPN and CDR2 is SVGIG (reference sequence). The CDR3 spells CAWSPTPAQPQHF. In DNA, the CDR3 is TGTGCCTGGAGTCCCACGCCCGCTCAGCCCCAGCATTTT.

J is TRBJ1-1 and V is TRBV27; weak D call: TRBD1 (6 bases). Germline values: CDR1 MNHEY, CDR2 SMNVEV (reference sequence). The CDR3 has 12 residues. V lost 6 bases and J 5 bases, leaving 10 bases between the germline ends. The CDR3 nucleotides read TGTGCCAGCAGCCGAGGGGGAACTGAAGCTTTCTTT. Amino acids: CASSRGGTEAFF.

This chain joins TRBV7-2 and TRBJ2-6, with TRBD1 matching over 9 bases. CDR1 is SGHTA, CDR2 FQGNSA, per germline. After removal of 3 bases from V and 2 bases from J, the junction contained 2 bases not matched to a gene. The CDR3 covers 16 residues. CDR3 loop: CASSFWTGAGANVLTF. The CDR3, as DNA: TGTGCCAGCAGCTTTTGGACAGGGGCTGGGGCCAACGTCCTGACTTTC.

This chain connects TRBV7-9 to TRBJ1-2, with a tentative D call TRBD1 (6 bases). CDR1 is SEHNR and CDR2 is FQNEAQ in the germline V gene (reference sequence). The CDR3 has 15 amino acids. V was shortened by 5 bases and J by 5 bases, with 18 bases between the two germline ends. The CDR3 region is CASSPGGGLGYGYTF. The CDR3 nucleotides are TGTGCCAGCAGCCCCGGGGGGGGCTTGGGATATGGCTACACCTTC.

The chain employs TRBV27 and TRBJ1-4; D is ambiguous. The ends were cut back, 4 bases at V and 4 bases at J, with 4 bases in the middle. Per germline, CDR1 MNHEY and CDR2 SMNVEV (reference sequence). This CDR3 has 12 amino acids. The CDR3 loop reads CASSSYNEKLFF. The CDR3 coding sequence is TGTGCCAGCAGTTCTTATAATGAAAAACTGTTTTTT.

CDR3 nucleotides: TGTGCCTGGACGCGGGAGGGCCCGACCGGGGAGCTGTTTTTT. Encoded protein: CAWTREGPTGELFF. The chain carries TRBV30 and TRBJ2-2; TRBD2 aligns across 9 bases. The CDR3 runs 14 residues. V gave up 4 bases and J gave up 5 bases; unmatched junction bases: 5. Germline V CDR1 and CDR2: GTSNPN, SVGIG (reference sequence).

V gene TRBV18 combines with J gene TRBJ1-1, with unresolved D. Looked up from germline, CDR1 is KGHSH and CDR2 is LQKENI. The CDR3 runs to 16 residues. Trimming left V 2 bases short and J 4 bases short, with 17 bases between. CDR3 in amino acids: CASSPGPRLDSTEAFF. The DNA of the CDR3 is TGTGCCAGCTCACCAGGGCCACGTCTCGATAGCACTGAAGCTTTCTTT.

This clone has only one observation. The V gene is TRBV7-8, the J gene TRBJ1-5; weak D call: TRBD1 (5 bases). This CDR3 contains 15 residues. Germline loops: CDR1 SGHVS, CDR2 FQNEAQ. The ends were cut back, 0 bases at V and 7 bases at J, with 13 bases in the middle. CDR3 loop: CASSLAGALEQPQHF. CDR3 DNA sequence: TGTGCCAGCAGCTTAGCAGGGGCTTTAGAGCAGCCCCAGCATTTT.

This rearrangement joins TRBV28 to TRBJ2-2; tentatively, D is TRBD1 or TRBD2 (5 bases each). The ends were cut back, 7 bases at V and 0 bases at J, with 12 bases in the middle. This CDR3 spans 15 amino acids. Germline lookup yields CDR1 MDHEN and CDR2 SYDVKM. The CDR3, as DNA: TGTGCCAGCAATAGCGACAGATCGAACACCGGGGAGCTGTTTTTT. Encoded protein: CASNSDRSNTGELFF.

This clone was detected only once. The chain uses TRBV25-1 and TRBJ1-1; 9 bases align to TRBD1. CDR1 is MGHDK and CDR2 is SYGVNS in the germline V gene. V lost 5 bases and J lost 8; bases outside the gene matches: 6. The CDR3 runs to 13 residues. The CDR3 nucleotides are TGTGCCAGCAGTCGGCCAGGACAGGGGGAAGCTTTCTTT. Its protein is CASSRPGQGEAFF.

V gene TRBV10-3 combines with J gene TRBJ2-5, with D possibly matching TRBD1 (6 bases). The CDR3 sequence is 12 residues long. V was trimmed by 4 bases and J by 5 bases, leaving 8 bases between them. Germline V gene lookup returns CDR1 ENHRY and CDR2 SYGVKD. The CDR3 sequence: CAISGQGETQYF. The DNA of the CDR3 is TGTGCCATCAGTGGGCAGGGGGAGACCCAGTACTTC.

The chain carries TRBV2 and TRBJ1-4; no firm D call. The V end lost 8 bases, the J end lost 0 bases, and 13 bases lay between the germline ends. Germline V gene sequence: CDR1 SNHLY, CDR2 FYNNEI. This CDR3 is built from 15 residues. The CDR3: CASDGVGATNEKLFF. The CDR3 DNA reads TGTGCCAGCGATGGGGTTGGAGCAACTAATGAAAAACTGTTTTTT.

The chain employs TRBV11-3 and TRBJ2-5; 7 bases align to TRBD1. CDR3 length equals 13 residues. J was trimmed by 5 bases and V by 4 bases; bases with no gene match: 4. Germline V lookup: CDR1 SGHNT, CDR2 YENEEA. CDR3 sequence: CASSYRGWETQYF. In DNA form, the CDR3 reads TGTGCCAGCAGCTACAGGGGTTGGGAGACCCAGTACTTC.